The sequence of this TCR beta chain was determined in a study of blood T cells in healthy people across ages. A sample-barcoded 5' primer and a J-beta primer mix were used in a second PCR of about 7 to 11 cycles. TCRdb redid the calling of the 5' RACE reads with MiXCR, one entry per CDR3 protein. The sample contains about 780,000 distinct CDR3 sequences, approximately 65% of which appear only once. Regarding this clonotype: Antigen unknown.

Study observations and caveats: PBMCs went unsorted, and a conclusive naive versus antigen-experienced comparison was therefore prevented.

CDR1 LGHNA and CDR2 YNFKEQ come from the germline V gene. With 3 bases clipped from V and 6 bases from J, the junction kept 13 bases outside the gene matches. The CDR3 spans 17 residues. It was approximately 10 milliliters of peripheral blood that were drawn from each donor. A minimum of 7 million PBMCs was isolated per sample. Extractions gave at least 5.5 micrograms of total RNA per sample. Sequenced sample: blood. The chain links TRBV4-2 to TRBJ1-4; 7 bases fit TRBD1. The source is a man younger than 45 in good health. CDR3 DNA: TGTGCCAGCAGCCATAGAGGGCAGGGGGTCATTGATGAAAAACTGTTTTTT. Its protein product is CASSHRGQGVIDEKLFF.